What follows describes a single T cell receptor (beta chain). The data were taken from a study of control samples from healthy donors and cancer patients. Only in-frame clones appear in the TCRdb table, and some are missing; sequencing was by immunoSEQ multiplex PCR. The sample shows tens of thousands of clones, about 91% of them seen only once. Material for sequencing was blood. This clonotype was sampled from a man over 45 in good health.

CDR3 sequence (DNA): TGTGCCTGGGGAAACCGGGACAGGGGCTACACCTTC. Translation: CAWGNRDRGYTF. This sequence joins TRBV30 and TRBJ1-2, with 8 bases that match TRBD1. The trim removed 5 bases at V and 8 bases at J, leaving 7 bases unmatched. Germline-derived CDR1 and CDR2 are GTSNPN and SVGIG (reference sequence). The CDR3 extends over 12 amino acids.